A single sample gave rise to the 30 T cell receptor beta chains below, sequenced in a study of monozygotic twins with inflammatory bowel disease. Each CDR3 protein gets one entry in TCRdb, which reprocessed the 5' RACE reads and gives no DNA. Recorded for this sample: just over 300,000 distinct CDR3 sequences. Sequencing used blood. These receptors came from a human donor with ulcerative colitis or Crohn's disease, or a healthy co-twin of an affected twin (not recorded which).

The rearrangement links TRBV12-3 or TRBV12-4 to TRBJ2-7; checking the TCRdb D call of TRBD2 is not possible without DNA. This CDR3 has 13 amino acids. The CDR3 region is CASRRTSTYEQYF.

The V call is TRBV7-9, the J call TRBJ2-7; TCRdb returns TRBD2, unconfirmable since there is no DNA. The germline V gene has CDR1 SEHNR and CDR2 FQNEAQ (reference sequence). The CDR3 contains 15 residues. CDR3 sequence reads: CASSGGDRNLYEQYF.

The rearrangement uses TRBV20-1 and TRBJ2-7; TCRdb reports TRBD1, a call that lacks DNA to check it against. Germline V gives CDR1 DFQATT, CDR2 SNEGSKA (reference sequence). The CDR3 is 14 amino acids. The CDR3 loop reads CSAVSFPGGYEQYF.

The chain joins TRBV5-1 to TRBJ2-2; as DNA is missing, the TRBD2 call by TCRdb cannot be tested. Per the germline V gene, CDR1 is SGHRS and CDR2 is YFSETQ. CDR3 length: 16 amino acids. The CDR3 is CASSLGPKAGGGELFF.

V is TRBV4-2 and J is TRBJ2-7; the TCRdb D gene call, TRBD1, has no DNA to confirm it. This CDR3 contains 16 residues. CDR1 is LGHNA, CDR2 YNFKEQ, per germline. Here the CDR3 reads CASSHPQGGAPIEQYF.

The gene calls are TRBV4-3 and TRBJ2-7; the D call from TCRdb, TRBD1, cannot be confirmed without DNA. This CDR3 is built from 15 residues. Germline CDR1 and CDR2: LGHNA and YSLEER. The CDR3 protein is CASSQEYRGPYEQYF.

V and J are TRBV20-1 and TRBJ2-7; the D call of TRBD2 rests on TCRdb alone, since no DNA is present to check it. Per the germline V gene, CDR1 is DFQATT and CDR2 is SNEGSKA (reference sequence). The CDR3 spans 21 residues. The CDR3 sequence: CSASSGVIARAGHGSFYEQYF.

The chain has TRBV4-2 and TRBJ2-6; the TCRdb D gene call, TRBD1, has no DNA to confirm it. The CDR3 is 19 amino acids. Germline lookup yields CDR1 LGHNA and CDR2 YNFKEQ. The CDR3 loop is CASSRQGGPRRSGANVLTF.

The CDR3 is CASSSPGLAGRIEQFF. This chain joins TRBV11-3 and TRBJ2-1; TCRdb designates TRBD2, a call that cannot be tested without DNA. The CDR3 is 16 residues long. Germline loops: CDR1 SGHNT, CDR2 YENEEA.

The genes are TRBV2 and TRBJ1-6. The CDR3 totals 17 residues. Germline V gene lookup returns CDR1 SNHLY and CDR2 FYNNEI. CDR3 sequence: CASSGPTGSSYNSPLHF. Full variable domain (remainder filled in from reference TRBV2 and TRBJ1-6): EPEVTQTPSHQVTQMGQEVILRCVPISNHLYFYWYRQILGQKVEFLVSFYNNEISEKSEIFDDQFSVERPDGSNFTLKIRSTKLEDSAMYFCASSGPTGSSYNSPLHFGNGTRLTVT.

The V call is TRBV12-3 or TRBV12-4, the J call TRBJ1-2; the D gene TCRdb calls, TRBD1, cannot be checked with no DNA. The CDR3 has 14 amino acids. The CDR3 sequence: CASGPASGQGKETF.

The CDR3 loop is CASSDRDPGDEKLFF. This rearrangement joins TRBV12-3 or TRBV12-4 to TRBJ1-4; TCRdb selects TRBD1, and the lack of DNA leaves this call unchecked. The CDR3 length is 15 residues.

The chain uses TRBV14 and TRBJ1-6. Per germline, CDR1 SGHDN and CDR2 FVKESK. The CDR3 contains 15 residues. The CDR3 protein is CASSPGQGRNSPLHF.

The rearrangement joins TRBV12-3 or TRBV12-4 to TRBJ1-5; TCRdb's assignment of TRBD1 cannot be checked, as there is no DNA. This CDR3 is 15 amino acids long. CDR3 protein: CASAGWEQGGQPQHF.

J is TRBJ2-7 and V is TRBV3-1; as DNA is missing, the TRBD2 call by TCRdb cannot be tested. CDR1 and CDR2 (germline): LGHDT, YNNKEL (reference sequence). This CDR3 spans 17 amino acids. The CDR3 sequence is CASSQEGAGSNRYEQYF.

The rearrangement joins TRBV2 to TRBJ2-7; TCRdb names TRBD2, which stays unverified in the absence of DNA. The CDR3 spans 17 residues. Germline CDR1 and CDR2: SNHLY and FYNNEI. The CDR3 loop is CASTYALMLAGTYEQYF.

The chain combines TRBV20-1 with TRBJ1-1; TCRdb proposes TRBD1, but this gene call is untestable without DNA. Germline values: CDR1 DFQATT, CDR2 SNEGSKA (reference sequence). This CDR3 contains 14 residues. This CDR3 is CSAPSRGGNTEAFF.

The chain is built from TRBV11-1 and TRBJ1-2; checking the TCRdb D call of TRBD1 is not possible without DNA. The CDR3 is 18 residues long. Germline V CDR1 and CDR2: SGHAT, FQDESV (reference sequence). The CDR3 region is CASSFNPSRDRGSYGYTF.

This rearrangement joins TRBV11-2 to TRBJ1-1; TCRdb returns TRBD1, unconfirmable since there is no DNA. This CDR3 comprises 13 residues. CDR1 is SGHAT and CDR2 is FQNNGV in the germline V gene. Here the CDR3 reads CASRLGAASEAFF.

The chain is built from TRBV7-2 and TRBJ2-7. This CDR3 comprises 13 residues. Per the germline V gene, CDR1 is SGHTA and CDR2 is FQGNSA. CDR3 in amino acids: CASSLERSYEQYF.

The V and J genes are TRBV7-8 and TRBJ2-7; TCRdb reports TRBD2, a call that lacks DNA to check it against. Germline V gene sequence: CDR1 SGHVS, CDR2 FQNEAQ. This CDR3 region has 16 residues. CDR3: CASSPERVSLSYEQYF.

The chain carries TRBV12-3 or TRBV12-4 and TRBJ2-2; TCRdb's assignment of TRBD1 cannot be checked, as there is no DNA. CDR3 size: 15 residues. The CDR3 is CASRGNRGRTGELFF.

The chain recombines TRBV5-1 with TRBJ1-3. The CDR3 runs to 17 residues. Germline lookup yields CDR1 SGHRS and CDR2 YFSETQ. CDR3 amino acids: CASSLEAGSISGNTIYF.

This chain connects TRBV10-3 to TRBJ2-2; as DNA is missing, the TRBD1 call by TCRdb cannot be tested. The CDR3 is made up of 13 amino acids. The germline CDR1 and CDR2 sequences are ENHRY and SYGVKD. The CDR3 protein is CAIRGQGTGELFF.

This chain uses TRBV12-3 or TRBV12-4 with TRBJ2-4; without DNA, the TCRdb call of TRBD1 cannot be checked. The CDR3 loop spans 15 amino acids. CDR3 amino acids: CASSRRTGSKNIQYF.

V gene TRBV30 combines with J gene TRBJ2-1; TCRdb's D call, TRBD2, is unchecked because there is no DNA. Germline CDR1 and CDR2: GTSNPN and SVGIG (reference sequence). The CDR3 totals 14 residues. CDR3 amino acids: CAWKFGSASNEQFF.

The genes are TRBV20-1 and TRBJ2-5; the D gene TCRdb calls, TRBD1, cannot be checked with no DNA. Germline V gives CDR1 DFQATT, CDR2 SNEGSKA (reference sequence). This CDR3 has 15 residues. CDR3 region: CSAREPLGQRETQYF.

The J gene is TRBJ2-3, the V gene TRBV9; TCRdb indicates TRBD2, and absent DNA this call remains unverified. Germline V gene lookup returns CDR1 SGDLS and CDR2 YYNGEE. The CDR3 totals 19 residues. CDR3 loop: CASSASGTSGTANTDTQYF.

The rearrangement uses TRBV12-3 or TRBV12-4 and TRBJ2-1; TCRdb returns TRBD1, unconfirmable since there is no DNA. The CDR3 contains 13 residues. This CDR3 is CASSLWAAREQFF.

The chain is built from TRBV7-9 and TRBJ1-6; there is no DNA to check the TCRdb D call of TRBD1. The germline gives CDR1 SEHNR, CDR2 FQNEAQ (reference sequence). The CDR3 runs 14 residues. The CDR3 loop reads CASSLEAGSSPLHF.